Described below is a single T cell receptor (beta chain) sequence and its context. This entry belongs to a study of T cells in Graves' hyperthyroidism and ophthalmopathy. The CDR3 has 14 amino acids. Germline-derived CDR1 and CDR2 are MDHEN and SYDVKM. With 9 bases removed from V and 4 bases from J, the gap between germline ends came to 18 bases. RNA transcripts served as the template for amplifying TCR beta CDR3 regions. RT-PCR in the first round (using the HTBI primer set) targeted the TCR CDR3. TCRdb reprocessed the multiplex PCR reads via MiXCR and lists one record per CDR3 protein. Altogether about 270,000 distinct CDR3 sequences are present, 13% to 15% being singletons, with the ten largest covering about 30%. Hyperthyroidism patients were newly diagnosed, had disease duration under 2 months, and were aged 18 to 65 years. Criteria for exclusion of patients were uncontrolled infection, other autoimmune disease, pregnancy or lactation. Blood dates from first hyperthyroidism diagnosis, before any ophthalmopathy symptoms. Out of over 9 ml of fresh peripheral blood came the PBMCs.

Sequenced input: blood. The sequence was collected from a woman between 50 and 59 years old with Graves' hyperthyroidism that later progressed to Graves' ophthalmopathy. The chain is built from TRBV28 and TRBJ1-1, with D possibly matching TRBD1 (5 bases). The CDR3 region has the DNA TGTGCCAGTAAAAACTCGGCCGGGGGCACTGAAGCTTTCTTT. Its protein is CASKNSAGGTEAFF.